A single sample is the source of the 18 T cell receptor beta chains below, sequenced in a study of Graves' ophthalmopathy and Graves' hyperthyroidism. Amplification of the TCR beta CDR3 regions used RNA transcripts (as template). HTBI primers served in a first-round RT-PCR, which a second-round multiplex PCR followed. TCRdb reanalysed the multiplex PCR reads using MiXCR and keeps one entry per CDR3 protein. The table includes 660,000 or so distinct CDR3 sequences, about 40% detected once. Sequenced: peripheral blood. The receptors stem from an adult man with Graves' ophthalmopathy.

This clonotype was seen ten or more times. The V gene is TRBV6-4, the J gene TRBJ1-6, with 10 bases that match TRBD1. J was trimmed by 5 bases and V by 2 bases; bases with no gene match: 0. The CDR3 runs to 15 residues. CDR1 and CDR2 from the germline V gene are MRHNA and SNTAGT. CDR3 coding DNA: TGTGCCAGCAGTGACGGGACAGGGGATAATTCACCCCTCCACTTT. Translation: CASSDGTGDNSPLHF.

This clonotype appeared a single time. The germline gene is not matched at one end of the junction; a read error may be the cause. This chain connects TRBV2 to TRBJ1-5; no clear D gene. The CDR3 length is 13 residues. Germline V gene sequence: CDR1 SNHLY, CDR2 FYNNEI. In nucleotides, the CDR3 is TGCGCCAGCAGTTCCCACCCTTTAGAGTCCCAGCATTTT. Its protein product is CASSSHPLESQHF. Combining the CDR3 with reference TRBV2 and TRBJ1-5 gives the whole variable domain EPEVTQTPSHQVTQMGQEVILRCVPISNHLYFYWYRQILGQKVEFLVSFYNNEISEKSEIFDDQFSVERPDGSNFTLKIRSTKLEDSAMYFCASSSHPLESQHFGDGTRLSIL.

The table lists this clonotype with many counts. This chain links TRBV5-1 with TRBJ2-2, with a weak D call TRBD1 (6 bases). The CDR3 has 14 amino acids. The germline gives CDR1 SGHRS, CDR2 YFSETQ. Trimming took 4 bases from V and 6 from J, leaving 13 bases between them. This CDR3 reads CASSQQGQAGELFF. DNA of the CDR3: TGCGCCAGCAGCCAACAGGGTCAAGCCGGGGAGCTGTTTTTT.

Comment on this clonotype: This may be a read error, as it is one base from a much larger clone. The chain links TRBV7-8 to TRBJ2-7; maybe TRBD2 (5 bases). This CDR3 contains 13 residues. CDR1 is SGHVS, CDR2 FQNEAQ, per germline. The CDR3 sequence: CASSPRRTYEQYF. The CDR3 coding sequence is TGCGCCAGCAGCCCTCGGAGGACCTACGAGCAGTACTTC.

The CDR3, as DNA: TGCAGTGCTAGAGCGCAATCGGAGACCCAGTACTTC. Translation: CSARAQSETQYF. The chain couples TRBV20-1 to TRBJ2-5, with unresolved D. Trimming pared 1 base from V and 5 bases from J, leaving 8 bases between. The CDR3 consists of 12 residues. Germline lookup yields CDR1 DFQATT and CDR2 SNEGSKA (reference sequence).

This clonotype appeared once. The chain uses TRBV29-1 and TRBJ1-1; perhaps TRBD1 as D (6 bases). CDR3 size: 12 residues. V was shortened by 4 bases and J by 5 bases, with 11 bases between the two germline ends. Germline CDR1 reads SQVTM; CDR2 reads ANQGSEA. The CDR3 is CSVVEGVTEAFF. In DNA, the CDR3 is TGCAGCGTTGTTGAGGGGGTGACTGAAGCTTTCTTT. Together with reference TRBV29-1 and TRBJ1-1, the CDR3 gives the full variable domain: SAVISQKPSRDICQRGTSLTIQCQVDSQVTMMFWYRQQPGQSLTLIATANQGSEATYESGFVIDKFPISRPNLTFSTLTVSNMSPEDSSIYLCSVVEGVTEAFFGQGTRLTVV.

This chain joins TRBV7-8 and TRBJ1-1; weak D call: TRBD1 (5 bases). The CDR3 sequence is 12 residues long. From germline, CDR1 is SGHVS and CDR2 FQNEAQ. V lost 5 bases to trimming and J lost 8 bases, with 12 bases between them. Here the CDR3 DNA reads TGTGCCAGCAGCGATGGGACGGACGAAGCTTTCTTT. As protein: CASSDGTDEAFF.

The chain links TRBV29-1 to TRBJ2-2, with D perhaps TRBD1 or TRBD2 (5 bases each). Trimming pared 3 bases from V and 6 bases from J, leaving 17 bases between. The length of the CDR3 is 15 residues. The V gene's germline CDR1 is SQVTM and CDR2 ANQGSEA. The CDR3 region is CSVEIAPQGAGELFF. CDR3 nucleotides: TGCAGCGTTGAGATCGCACCCCAGGGAGCCGGGGAGCTGTTTTTT.

The sample holds many counts of this clonotype. The chain has TRBV5-1 and TRBJ2-2; TRBD2 agrees at 7 bases. Germline V gene data show CDR1 as SGHRS and CDR2 as YFSETQ. The CDR3 is made up of 15 amino acids. V shed 4 bases and J 4 bases; nucleotides not matched to a gene: 7. CDR3 region: CASSGSGGRTGELFF. The CDR3 nucleotides read TGCGCCAGCAGCGGGTCGGGAGGTCGCACCGGGGAGCTGTTTTTT.

This clonotype came up many times. The genes are TRBV10-3 and TRBJ1-1, with D hard to call. Germline CDR1 ENHRY, CDR2 SYGVKD. CDR3 length: 16 residues. V lost 9 bases to trimming and J lost 0 bases, with 20 bases between them. This CDR3 reads CAIKNRAGNMNTEAFF. CDR3 nucleotide sequence: TGTGCCATTAAAAACCGGGCCGGGAACATGAACACTGAAGCTTTCTTT.

This clonotype was seen many times. The CDR3 sequence: CASTSENSYEQYF. Written as DNA, the CDR3 is TGTGCCAGTACTAGCGAAAATTCCTACGAGCAGTACTTC. V gene TRBV12-3 or TRBV12-4 combines with J gene TRBJ2-7; 7 bases line up with TRBD2. The V and J ends lost 9 bases and 1 base, in that order; junction bases with no gene match: 6. This CDR3 contains 13 residues.

This clonotype was detected ten times or more. This chain joins TRBV20-1 and TRBJ1-6; D not certain. CDR1 DFQATT and CDR2 SNEGSKA come from the germline V gene (reference sequence). V lost 5 bases and J lost 6, with 14 bases in between. The length of the CDR3 is 14 residues. DNA of the CDR3: TGCAGTGCTCCATGGTCAGGCCGTAATTCACCCCTCCACTTT. As protein: CSAPWSGRNSPLHF.

This clonotype was recorded once. The V gene is TRBV10-3, the J gene TRBJ1-2, with D possibly being TRBD1 (6 bases). Germline loops: CDR1 ENHRY, CDR2 SYGVKD. The CDR3 loop spans 14 amino acids. V was trimmed by 3 bases and J by 7 bases, leaving 15 bases between them. The CDR3 is CAISDTGRRRGYTF. The DNA for the CDR3 is TGTGCCATCAGTGATACAGGGAGACGACGTGGCTACACCTTC.

This clonotype was recorded many times. This chain joins TRBV12-3 or TRBV12-4 and TRBJ1-2; D remains unclear. V lost 5 bases and J 0 bases, leaving 10 bases between the germline ends. This CDR3 has 14 residues. The CDR3, as DNA: TGTGCCAGCAGTCCCCCGGGGACTAACTATGGCTACACCTTC. Translating gives CASSPPGTNYGYTF.

The CDR3 DNA reads TGTGCCATCAGTGAGTCGACTCGTTCGGAGAACAATGAGCAGTTCTTC. This sequence encodes CAISESTRSENNEQFF. V and J are TRBV10-3 and TRBJ2-1, with D uncertain. This CDR3 comprises 16 residues. The V end lost 0 bases, the J end lost 5 bases, and 14 bases lay between the germline ends. Looked up from germline, CDR1 is ENHRY and CDR2 is SYGVKD.

The chain couples TRBV25-1 to TRBJ1-1; 7 nucleotides match TRBD1. Germline CDR1 and CDR2: MGHDK and SYGVNS. This CDR3 spans 14 amino acids. Trimming removed 8 bases from V and 1 base from J; junction bases left unmatched: 7. This CDR3 reads CASLGDRTNTEAFF. The CDR3 coding sequence is TGTGCCAGCCTCGGGGACAGAACGAACACTGAAGCTTTCTTT.

Remarks on this clonotype: The germline gene is not matched at one end of the junction; a read error may be the cause. The CDR3 sequence: CAASSEPGQGHEQYF. CDR3 in DNA: TGTGCCGCCAGCAGTGAGCCGGGACAGGGCCACGAGCAGTACTTC. This chain joins TRBV15 and TRBJ2-7, with 9 bases lining up with TRBD1. Germline-derived CDR1 and CDR2 are LNHNV and YYDKDF (reference sequence). The CDR3 contains 15 residues.

This clonotype was seen ten or more times. This may be a read error, as it is one base from a much larger clone. The gene calls are TRBV7-3 and TRBJ1-1, with TRBD1 matching over 10 bases. Germline trimming cut 4 bases from V and 6 bases from J; bases unmatched to any gene: 2. The V gene's germline CDR1 is SGHTA and CDR2 FQGTGA. The CDR3 is 13 amino acids. This chain's CDR3 is CASSSGQGSEAFF. The DNA for the CDR3 is TGTGCCAGCAGCTCGGGACAGGGGTCTGAAGCTTTCTTT.